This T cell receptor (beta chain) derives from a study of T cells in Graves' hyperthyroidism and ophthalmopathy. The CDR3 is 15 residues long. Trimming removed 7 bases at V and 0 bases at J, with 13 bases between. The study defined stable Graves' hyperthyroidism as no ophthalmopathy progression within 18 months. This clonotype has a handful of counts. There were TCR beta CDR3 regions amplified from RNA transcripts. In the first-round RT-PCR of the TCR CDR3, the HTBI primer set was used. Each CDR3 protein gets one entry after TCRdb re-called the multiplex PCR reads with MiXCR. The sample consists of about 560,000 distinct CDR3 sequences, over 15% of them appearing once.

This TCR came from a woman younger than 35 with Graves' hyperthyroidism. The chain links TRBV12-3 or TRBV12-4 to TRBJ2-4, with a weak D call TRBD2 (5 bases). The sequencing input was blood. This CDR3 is CASTLGGLAKNIQYF. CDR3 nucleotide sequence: TGTGCCAGCACCCTTGGAGGACTAGCCAAAAACATTCAGTACTTC.